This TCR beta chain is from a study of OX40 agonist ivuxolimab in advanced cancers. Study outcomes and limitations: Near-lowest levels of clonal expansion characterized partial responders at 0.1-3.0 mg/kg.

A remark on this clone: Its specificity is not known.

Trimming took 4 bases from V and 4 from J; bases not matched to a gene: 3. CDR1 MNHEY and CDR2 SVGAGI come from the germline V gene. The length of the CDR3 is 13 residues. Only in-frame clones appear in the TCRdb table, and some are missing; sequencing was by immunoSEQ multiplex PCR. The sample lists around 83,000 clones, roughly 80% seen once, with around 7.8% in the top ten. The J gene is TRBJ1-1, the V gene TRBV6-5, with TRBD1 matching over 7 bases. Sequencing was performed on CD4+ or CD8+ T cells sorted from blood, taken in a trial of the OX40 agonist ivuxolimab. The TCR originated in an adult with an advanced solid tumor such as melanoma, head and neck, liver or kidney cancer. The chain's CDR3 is CASSFTGATEAFF. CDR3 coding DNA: TGTGCCAGCAGTTTCACAGGGGCCACTGAAGCTTTCTTT.